Below, 27 T cell receptor beta chains from the same sample are listed, as sequenced in a study of cytomegalovirus exposure and HLA in healthy donors. The PCR made use of 60 Vbeta and 13 Jbeta primers. The protocol was immunoSEQ multiplex PCR, while the TCRdb copy is restricted to in-frame clones and leaves out a portion. The sample's table shows tens of thousands of clones. Sequences were obtained from PBMCs. These receptors all come from a male donor in good health and CMV-seronegative.

The chain recombines TRBV4-3 with TRBJ1-1, with D possibly matching TRBD1 (6 bases). V lost 2 bases and J lost 2, with 9 bases in between. CDR1 LGHNA and CDR2 YSLEER come from the germline V gene. This CDR3 region has 14 residues. CDR3 sequence: CASSQLGGNTEAFF. CDR3 sequence (DNA): TGCGCCAGCAGCCAATTAGGGGGAAACACTGAAGCTTTCTTT.

The V gene is TRBV14, the J gene TRBJ1-4; a possible D gene is TRBD1 (6 bases). The germline CDR1 and CDR2 sequences are SGHDN and FVKESK. The CDR3 totals 15 residues. V shed 0 bases and J shed 2 bases, with 7 bases lying between them. The CDR3 region has the DNA TGTGCCAGCAGCCAAGAGAGGGGGACTAATGAAAAACTGTTTTTT. This gives the protein CASSQERGTNEKLFF.

V gene TRBV6-5 combines with J gene TRBJ2-7, with D perhaps TRBD2 (6 bases). V lost 0 bases, J lost 3 bases, and 9 bases lay in between. Germline values: CDR1 MNHEY, CDR2 SVGAGI. This CDR3 has 14 amino acids. The CDR3 sequence is CASSYSQGGYEQYF. Written as DNA, the CDR3 is TGTGCCAGCAGTTACTCTCAGGGAGGCTACGAGCAGTACTTC.

The chain couples TRBV2 to TRBJ2-7; D gene unclear. CDR1 and CDR2 (germline): SNHLY, FYNNEI. This CDR3 contains 14 residues. V was trimmed by 7 bases and J by 2 bases, leaving 15 bases between them. DNA for the CDR3: TGTGCCAGCACCCCAGCGAGGAGCGCCTACGAGCAGTACTTC. It is translated as CASTPARSAYEQYF.

V is TRBV28 and J is TRBJ1-1; D possibly corresponds to TRBD1 (6 bases). CDR1 MDHEN and CDR2 SYDVKM come from the germline V gene. There are 14 residues in the CDR3. V gave up 5 bases and J gave up 5 bases, with 15 bases separating them. As DNA, the CDR3 is TGTGCCAGCAGTCAAGGGGGTCGAGGGACTGAAGCTTTCTTT. Its translation is CASSQGGRGTEAFF.

V usage is TRBV5-1 and J usage is TRBJ1-4; 9 positions agree with TRBD1. The CDR3 spans 15 residues. The germline V gene has CDR1 SGHRS and CDR2 YFSETQ. V was pared by 4 bases and J by 5 bases, with 6 bases of the junction left unmatched. In nucleotides, the CDR3 is TGCGCCAGCAGCATCCTCGGGACAGGGAATGAAAAACTGTTTTTT. This translates into CASSILGTGNEKLFF.

The J gene is TRBJ1-2, the V gene TRBV7-2, with 9 bases that match TRBD1. The ends lost 4 bases at V and 6 bases at J; junction bases unmatched: 6. The germline gives CDR1 SGHTA, CDR2 FQGNSA. The CDR3 contains 14 residues. The CDR3 region has the DNA TGTGCCAGCAGCTCCCTACAGGGGGCGAATGGCTACACCTTC. Protein product: CASSSLQGANGYTF.

Comment on this clone: The same CDR3 is also encoded by other DNA sequences in this sample. The CDR3 spells CASSQVAGVENSPLHF. DNA for the CDR3: TGTGCCAGCAGCCAAGTAGCAGGGGTCGAGAATTCACCCCTCCACTTT. The gene calls are TRBV4-2 and TRBJ1-6; D is perhaps TRBD1 (6 bases). CDR1 and CDR2 (germline): LGHNA, YNFKEQ. The CDR3 sequence is 16 residues long. The V and J ends lost 1 base and 7 bases respectively, with 14 bases between them.

The chain is built from TRBV14 and TRBJ2-2, with 8 positions matching TRBD1. With V trimmed by 5 bases and J by 5 bases, 1 base remained unmatched. The CDR3 is 13 residues long. Germline CDR1 reads SGHDN; CDR2 reads FVKESK. CDR3 DNA sequence: TGTGCCAGCAGCTACAGGGGGACCGGGGAGCTGTTTTTT. It specifies CASSYRGTGELFF.

This rearrangement joins TRBV6-5 to TRBJ2-7, with D possibly being TRBD2 (6 bases). Between the trimmed V and J ends, which lost 11 bases and 7 bases, there was a span of 18 bases. Germline V CDR1 and CDR2: MNHEY, SVGAGI. There are 12 residues in the CDR3. CDR3 residues: CAAGGDRGEQYF. CDR3 DNA: TGTGCCGCCGGAGGGGACCGTGGAGAGCAGTACTTC.

The rearrangement links TRBV28 to TRBJ1-1, with no clear D. The V gene's germline CDR1 is MDHEN and CDR2 SYDVKM. The CDR3 contains 13 residues. Deletions cut 6 bases from V and 4 bases from J, with 12 bases between. CDR3 residues: CASSYRGSTEAFF. The CDR3 bases are TGTGCCAGCAGCTACAGAGGGAGCACTGAAGCTTTCTTT.

The V gene is TRBV28, the J gene TRBJ1-1; possibly TRBD1 for D (5 bases). Germline values: CDR1 MDHEN, CDR2 SYDVKM. V lost 6 bases and J 0 bases, leaving 17 bases between the germline ends. The CDR3 consists of 16 residues. The CDR3 loop is CASRAGTWGMNTEAFF. In nucleotides, the CDR3 is TGTGCCAGCAGGGCGGGGACTTGGGGCATGAACACTGAAGCTTTCTTT. Complete variable domain (other parts from reference TRBV28 and TRBJ1-1): DVKVTQSSRYLVKRTGEKVFLECVQDMDHENMFWYRQDPGLGLRLIYFSYDVKMKEKGDIPEGYSVSREKKERFSLILESASTNQTSMYLCASRAGTWGMNTEAFFGQGTRLTVV.

The chain employs TRBV4-1 and TRBJ1-3; no firm D call. The CDR3 is 16 residues long. In germline, CDR1 is MGHRA, CDR2 YSYEKL. V was pared by 1 base and J by 0 bases, with 10 bases between. The CDR3 sequence is CASSQAAGHSGNTIYF. The CDR3 nucleotides are TGCGCCAGCAGCCAAGCTGCAGGCCACTCTGGAAACACCATATATTTT.

The chain combines TRBV9 with TRBJ2-3; D is unclear. CDR1 is SGDLS and CDR2 is YYNGEE in the germline V gene. The CDR3 has 14 residues. Trimming shortened V by 3 bases and J by 3 bases, and 11 bases separated the two germline ends. In DNA, the CDR3 is TGTGCCAGCAGCGCCGTCCACACGACAGATACGCAGTATTTT. It translates to CASSAVHTTDTQYF.

CDR3 DNA: TGTGCCAGCAGCAAAGATCACGGGCCAGGGGGCGACTCACCCCTCCACTTT. Amino acid sequence: CASSKDHGPGGDSPLHF. This rearrangement joins TRBV21-1 to TRBJ1-6; the table assigns TRBD1, which was not confirmed against the DNA. TRBV21-1 is reported as a pseudogene. This CDR3 region has 17 residues.

The chain uses TRBV7-2 and TRBJ1-4, with 9 bases lining up with TRBD1. Germline-derived CDR1 and CDR2 are SGHTA and FQGNSA. This CDR3 contains 16 residues. The trim removed 2 bases at V and 0 bases at J, leaving 1 base unmatched. CDR3 loop: CASSLTGGATNEKLFF. The CDR3 DNA reads TGTGCCAGCAGCTTAACAGGGGGCGCAACTAATGAAAAACTGTTTTTT.

The chain carries TRBV7-2 and TRBJ2-3; TRBD2 is a possible D gene (7 bases). CDR3 size: 15 residues. V lost 7 bases and J 3 bases, leaving 17 bases between the germline ends. Germline assignment: CDR1 SGHTA and CDR2 FQGNSA. CDR3 nucleotide sequence: TGTGCCAGCACCTTTGCGGGGGCTAGTACAGATACGCAGTATTTT. Translated: CASTFAGASTDTQYF.

In DNA, the CDR3 is TGCGCCAGCATTCCCGGGACAGGGGGGCTGGAGCAGTACTTC. Encoded protein: CASIPGTGGLEQYF. The chain has TRBV10-2 and TRBJ2-7; TRBD1 matches at 11 bases. Germline assignment: CDR1 WSHSY and CDR2 SAAADI. The V segment lost 7 bases and the J segment 7 bases; nucleotides outside the gene matches: 9. This CDR3 region has 14 residues.

The chain recombines TRBV7-2 with TRBJ2-5, with D perhaps matching TRBD2 (5 bases). Between the trimmed V and J ends, which lost 7 bases and 7 bases, there was a span of 13 bases. CDR3 length: 12 residues. Germline CDR1 is SGHTA and CDR2 is FQGNSA. CDR3 DNA sequence: TGTGCCAGCAAACAGAGAGAGGGGACCCAGTACTTC. Encoded protein: CASKQREGTQYF.

The chain couples TRBV7-2 to TRBJ1-1; 8 bases agree with TRBD1. This CDR3 is built from 16 residues. V shed 3 bases, J shed 5 bases, and the junction held 11 bases outside the gene matches. The germline V gene has CDR1 SGHTA and CDR2 FQGNSA. CDR3 region: CASSFPWTGKRTEAFF. Here the CDR3 DNA reads TGTGCCAGCAGCTTCCCGTGGACAGGGAAAAGGACTGAAGCTTTCTTT.

V gene TRBV6-1 combines with J gene TRBJ2-7; possibly TRBD2 for D (6 bases). V shed 8 bases and J shed 5 bases, with 16 bases lying between them. The germline V gene encodes CDR1 MNHNS and CDR2 SASEGT. CDR3 length equals 13 residues. CDR3: CASYFGGFNEQYF. The CDR3 DNA follows: TGTGCCAGCTACTTCGGGGGTTTTAACGAGCAGTACTTC.

The chain recombines TRBV30 with TRBJ2-3; 12 bases line up with TRBD2. This CDR3 has 15 residues. The germline V gene encodes CDR1 GTSNPN and CDR2 SVGIG (reference sequence). Trimming cost V 0 bases and J 4 bases; bases outside gene matches: 2. For the CDR3, the DNA is TGTGCCTGGAGTGTGTCTAGCGGGGGGGCAGATACGCAGTATTTT. It encodes CAWSVSSGGADTQYF.

This sequence joins TRBV7-8 and TRBJ2-7; possibly TRBD2 for D (6 bases). CDR1 and CDR2 from the germline V gene are SGHVS and FQNEAQ. The length of the CDR3 is 15 residues. V was clipped by 3 bases and J by 7 bases, with 19 bases between them. For the CDR3, the DNA is TGTGCCAGCAGCTTGCTTCGATTGGCCGGGGGAGAGCAGTACTTC. Encoded protein: CASSLLRLAGGEQYF.

The chain carries TRBV7-3 and TRBJ2-2; D perhaps matches TRBD2 (6 bases). Germline loops: CDR1 SGHTA, CDR2 FQGTGA. The CDR3 consists of 14 residues. V was cut by 6 bases and J by 5 bases, with 13 bases left in between. DNA of the CDR3: TGTGCCAGCAGTCCGGGGGTTGGAACCGGGGAGCTGTTTTTT. It translates to CASSPGVGTGELFF.

V gene TRBV18 combines with J gene TRBJ1-1, with 7 bases aligning to TRBD1. The germline CDR1 and CDR2 sequences are KGHSH and LQKENI. V lost 0 bases and J lost 0; bases outside the gene matches: 4. The CDR3 runs to 16 residues. In DNA form, the CDR3 reads TGTGCCAGCTCACCACCCGGGACAGCCATGAACACTGAAGCTTTCTTT. This translates into CASSPPGTAMNTEAFF.

The rearrangement uses TRBV9 and TRBJ2-1; D might be TRBD2 (6 bases). Trimming took 3 bases from V and 0 from J, leaving 13 bases between them. The length of the CDR3 is 16 residues. Per the germline V gene, CDR1 is SGDLS and CDR2 is YYNGEE. CDR3 protein: CASSGPETSSYNEQFF. CDR3 nucleotides: TGTGCCAGCAGCGGACCCGAGACTAGCTCCTACAATGAGCAGTTCTTC.

The V and J genes are TRBV11-2 and TRBJ2-7, with TRBD2 as a possible D gene (6 bases). This CDR3 region has 15 residues. Germline-derived CDR1 and CDR2 are SGHAT and FQNNGV. Deletions cut 0 bases from V and 1 base from J, with 10 bases between. The CDR3 DNA reads TGTGCCAGCAGCTTAGACGGCGGGATTTCCTACGAGCAGTACTTC. Translated, it gives CASSLDGGISYEQYF.